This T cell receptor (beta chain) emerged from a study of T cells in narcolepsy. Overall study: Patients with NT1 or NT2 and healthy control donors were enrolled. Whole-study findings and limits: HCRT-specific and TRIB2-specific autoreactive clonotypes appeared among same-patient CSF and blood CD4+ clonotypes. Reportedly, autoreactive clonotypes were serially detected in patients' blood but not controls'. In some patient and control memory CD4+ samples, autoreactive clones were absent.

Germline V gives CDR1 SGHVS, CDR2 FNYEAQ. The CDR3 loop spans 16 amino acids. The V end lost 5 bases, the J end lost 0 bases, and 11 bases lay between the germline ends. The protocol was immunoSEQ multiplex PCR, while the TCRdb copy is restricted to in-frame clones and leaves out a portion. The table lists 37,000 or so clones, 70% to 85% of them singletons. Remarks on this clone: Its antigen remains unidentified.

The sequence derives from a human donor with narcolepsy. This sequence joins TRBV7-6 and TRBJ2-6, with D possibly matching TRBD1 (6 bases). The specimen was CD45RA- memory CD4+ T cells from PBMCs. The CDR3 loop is CASSVDRSSGANVLTF. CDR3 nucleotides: TGTGCCAGCAGCGTCGACAGGTCCTCTGGGGCCAACGTCCTGACTTTC.